These T cell receptor beta chains were read from a single sample in a study of T cells in Graves' hyperthyroidism and ophthalmopathy. In TCRdb, the multiplex PCR reads were re-called with MiXCR into one record per CDR3 protein. In the table there are some 740,000 distinct CDR3 sequences, 11% to 15% of which are singletons. Sequenced material: blood. These receptors were obtained from a woman between 18 and 30 years old with Graves' hyperthyroidism. Both conserved end residues are part of each CDR3. The D gene is left open where the match is weak. Rows may omit the clone size; those that give it use once, few, many or a size class.

cdr3_aa | cdr3_nt | clone_size | v_call | d_call | j_call
CASSYGPGATEAFF | TGTGCCAGCAGTTACGGACCTGGGGCCACTGAAGCTTTCTTT | . | TRBV6-5 | . | TRBJ1-1
CASSDGTHYEQYF | TGTGCCAGCAGTGACGGGACGCACTACGAGCAGTACTTC | few | TRBV27 | . | TRBJ2-7
CASSRTTGGLGNSPLHF | TGTGCCAGCAGCCGAACGACAGGGGGCCTGGGAAATTCACCCCTCCACTTT | . | TRBV3-1 | TRBD1 | TRBJ1-6
CASSLGGPGELFF | TGTGCCAGCAGCCTCGGGGGTCCCGGGGAGCTGTTTTTT | few | TRBV3-1 | . | TRBJ2-2
CSVESEGGPPYAQYF | TGCAGCGTTGAATCGGAGGGAGGGCCTCCCTACGCCCAGTACTTC | few | TRBV29-1 | TRBD2 | TRBJ2-7
CASSMRPGSNQPQHF | TGTGCCAGTAGTATGCGACCCGGGAGCAATCAGCCCCAGCATTTT | many | TRBV19 | . | TRBJ1-5
CASSFAGVYNEQYF | TGTGCCAGCAGTTTTGCGGGAGTTTACAACGAGCAGTACTTC | . | TRBV27 | TRBD2 | TRBJ2-7
CASSPVPNWSYNEQFF | TGTGCCAGCAGCCCGGTCCCGAACTGGTCCTACAATGAGCAGTTCTTC | many | TRBV3-1 | . | TRBJ2-1
CASKGGRAYNEQFF | TGTGCCAGCAAAGGCGGGAGGGCCTACAATGAGCAGTTCTTC | many | TRBV12-3/TRBV12-4 | TRBD2 | TRBJ2-1
CSARDYSAGTMNTEAFF | TGCAGTGCTAGAGATTATAGTGCAGGGACTATGAACACTGAAGCTTTCTTT | few | TRBV20-1 | . | TRBJ1-1
CASSFEGVGFLRSYEQYF | TGTGCCAGCAGCTTCGAGGGAGTAGGTTTCCTAAGGTCATACGAGCAGTACTTC | many | TRBV11-2 | . | TRBJ2-7
CASSLKTGTANYGYTF | TGTGCCAGCAGCCTGAAAACCGGGACAGCTAACTATGGCTACACCTTC | many | TRBV5-6 | TRBD1 | TRBJ1-2
CASSSSLNSYNEQFF | TGTGCCAGCAGTTCCTCTTTGAACTCCTACAATGAGCAGTTCTTC | . | TRBV28 | . | TRBJ2-1
CASSPGGVSYNEQFF | TGCGCCAGCAGCCCCGGCGGTGTCTCCTACAATGAGCAGTTCTTC | . | TRBV5-1 | . | TRBJ2-1
CATSKDREGQSQHF | TGTGCCACCTCCAAGGACAGGGAGGGTCAGTCCCAGCATTTT | . | TRBV24-1 | TRBD1 | TRBJ1-5
CASSERQGVEKLFF | TGTGCCAGCAGTGAGAGGCAAGGTGTCGAAAAACTGTTTTTT | many | TRBV2 | . | TRBJ1-4
CASIPTSTDTQYF | TGTGCCAGCATCCCCACTAGCACAGATACGCAGTATTTT | . | TRBV7-8 | . | TRBJ2-3
CASSHAGITYNEQFF | TGTGCCAGCAGCCATGCTGGGATTACCTACAATGAGCAGTTCTTC | many | TRBV3-1 | . | TRBJ2-1
CSAWDRVVFEQFF | TGCAGTGCGTGGGACAGGGTGGTATTTGAGCAGTTCTTC | . | TRBV20-1 | TRBD1 | TRBJ2-1
CASSQEGLGKAQPQHF | TGCGCCAGCAGCCAAGAGGGTCTAGGGAAGGCTCAGCCCCAGCATTTT | . | TRBV4-1 | . | TRBJ1-5
CASSFRKTGPGEKLFF | TGTGCCAGCAGCTTCCGGAAAACAGGTCCTGGTGAAAAACTGTTTTTT | . | TRBV12-3/TRBV12-4 | . | TRBJ1-4
CSASLGQGLGNEQFF | TGCAGTGCTAGCCTGGGACAGGGGTTGGGCAATGAGCAGTTCTTC | . | TRBV20-1 | TRBD1 | TRBJ2-1
CAWSIGGMDYTF | TGTGCCTGGAGTATCGGGGGGATGGACTACACCTTC | many | TRBV30 | . | TRBJ1-2
CASSVDSRNTLHF | TGTGCCAGCAGTGTAGACAGTCGGAATACCCTCCACTTT | . | TRBV6-4 | . | TRBJ1-6
CASSLAGANGETQYF | TGTGCCAGCAGCTTAGCTGGGGCCAACGGGGAGACCCAGTACTTC | many | TRBV7-2 | . | TRBJ2-5
CATSDPRTGDTEAFF | TGTGCCACCAGTGACCCTAGGACAGGGGATACTGAAGCTTTCTTT | many | TRBV24-1 | TRBD1 | TRBJ1-1
CASSFGAKGRREAFF | TGTGCCAGCAGCTTCGGGGCCAAAGGTCGGAGAGAAGCTTTCTTT | . | TRBV7-9 | . | TRBJ1-1
CSANLAIGNEQFF | TGCAGTGCTAATCTAGCGATAGGGAATGAGCAGTTCTTC | many | TRBV20-1 | . | TRBJ2-1
CASSRLGAGANSPLHF | TGTGCCAGCTCACGCTTAGGGGCAGGGGCAAATTCACCCCTCCACTTT | many | TRBV18 | . | TRBJ1-6
CASSLRQGAYEQYF | TGTGCCAGCTCACTCCGTCAAGGGGCCTACGAGCAGTACTTC | many | TRBV18 | . | TRBJ2-7
CASSYSIGLAGYNEQFF | TGTGCCAGCAGTTACTCGATCGGGCTAGCGGGGTACAATGAGCAGTTCTTC | many | TRBV6-2/TRBV6-3 | TRBD2 | TRBJ2-1
CSATSRDRVSYEQYF | TGCAGTGCTACCAGCCGGGACAGGGTGTCCTACGAGCAGTACTTC | . | TRBV20-1 | TRBD1 | TRBJ2-7
CASSPGQEYQETQYF | TGTGCCAGCTCACCAGGACAGGAGTACCAAGAGACCCAGTACTTC | many | TRBV18 | TRBD1 | TRBJ2-5
CAISESSDTQYF | TGTGCCATCAGTGAGTCTTCAGATACGCAGTATTTT | many | TRBV10-3 | . | TRBJ2-3
CASSLEGRGAYEQYF | TGCGCCAGCAGCTTGGAGGGAAGAGGAGCCTACGAGCAGTACTTC | . | TRBV5-1 | . | TRBJ2-7
CANSLSPPYVSVVNEQFF | TGTGCCAACAGTTTATCGCCCCCTTACGTAAGTGTCGTGAATGAGCAGTTCTTC | . | TRBV27 | . | TRBJ2-1
CASSPDISGNTIYF | TGTGCCAGCTCACCGGACATCTCTGGAAACACCATATATTTT | many | TRBV18 | . | TRBJ1-3
CSVTPWLGANYGYTF | TGCAGTGTTACCCCGTGGTTGGGGGCGAACTATGGCTACACCTTC | few | TRBV20-1 | . | TRBJ1-2